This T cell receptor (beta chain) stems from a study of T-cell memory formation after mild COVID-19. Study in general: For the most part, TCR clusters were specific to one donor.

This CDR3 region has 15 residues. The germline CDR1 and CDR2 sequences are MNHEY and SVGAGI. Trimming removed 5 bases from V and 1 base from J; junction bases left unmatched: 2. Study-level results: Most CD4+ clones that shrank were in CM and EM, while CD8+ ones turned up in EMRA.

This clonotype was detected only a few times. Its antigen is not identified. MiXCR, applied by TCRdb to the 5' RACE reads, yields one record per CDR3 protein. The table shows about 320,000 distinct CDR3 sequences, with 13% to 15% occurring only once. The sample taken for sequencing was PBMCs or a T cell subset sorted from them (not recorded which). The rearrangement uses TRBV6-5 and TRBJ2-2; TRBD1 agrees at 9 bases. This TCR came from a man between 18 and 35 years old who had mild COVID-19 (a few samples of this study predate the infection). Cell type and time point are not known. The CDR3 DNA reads TGTGCCAGCAGTCGACAGGGGGTGAACACCGGGGAGCTGTTTTTT. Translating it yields CASSRQGVNTGELFF.